Below are 3 T cell receptor beta chains sequenced from a single sample in a study of shared clonotypes between healthy human individuals. Clones were sequenced by immunoSEQ multiplex PCR, and TCRdb holds only the in-frame ones, with some missing. The data show 2 million or so clones, roughly 94% seen once. Sequences were obtained from naive CD4+ T cells sorted from blood. Documented subset: CD45RA+ positively selected. These receptors were obtained from a man aged 18-30 years in good health.

The genes are TRBV14 and TRBJ2-7; 9 bases are a match to TRBD1. There are 15 residues in the CDR3. CDR1 and CDR2 from the germline V gene are SGHDN and FVKESK. V was clipped by 3 bases and J by 2 bases; unmatched bases: 5. The CDR3 DNA follows: TGTGCCAGCAGCCATAAGGACAGGGGCACCTACGAGCAGTACTTC. Protein sequence: CASSHKDRGTYEQYF.

The rearrangement joins TRBV28 to TRBJ2-4; TRBD2 might be the D (7 bases). V lost 5 bases, J lost 8 bases, and 22 bases lay in between. This CDR3 has 16 amino acids. The germline V gene encodes CDR1 MDHEN and CDR2 SYDVKM. Written as DNA, the CDR3 is TGTGCCAGCAGTCTAGCGACCTTGGGGGGGCTGGACATTCAGTACTTC. Translation: CASSLATLGGLDIQYF.

J is TRBJ1-5 and V is TRBV7-8, with D possibly TRBD1 on 6 matching bases. Trimming left V 5 bases short and J 0 bases short, with 23 bases between. This CDR3 has 19 residues. Germline V lookup: CDR1 SGHVS, CDR2 FQNEAQ. CDR3 DNA sequence: TGTGCCAGCAGCCCCGGGGGGGCGTCAGGGCTTATTAGCAATCAGCCCCAGCATTTT. Protein sequence: CASSPGGASGLISNQPQHF.